The rows below give T cell receptor beta chains drawn from one sample of a study of blood T cell repertoires in COVID-19. Some clones are missing from TCRdb's copy, which holds only in-frame ones; the method was immunoSEQ multiplex PCR. The data show some 99,000 clones, over 70% seen once. Sequenced material: peripheral blood. Receptor source: a woman older than 75 with acute or convalescent COVID-19. Both conserved end residues are part of each CDR3. Fields, in order: J gene, clone size, D gene, V gene, CDR3 DNA, CDR3 protein. The D gene is left open where the match is weak. Part of the rows lack a size; the others show once, few, many or a class for expanded clones.

J gene: TRBJ2-3; clone size: once; D gene: TRBD2; V gene: TRBV5-4; CDR3 DNA: TGTGCCAGCAGCTTGCGCTCCCTAGCGGGGTTCACAGATACGCAGTATTTT; CDR3 protein: CASSLRSLAGFTDTQYF
J gene: TRBJ1-2; clone size: .; D gene: .; V gene: TRBV2; CDR3 DNA: TGTGCCAGCAGTGTAGAGGGTTTTGGCTACACCTTC; CDR3 protein: CASSVEGFGYTF
J gene: TRBJ1-1; clone size: .; D gene: TRBD1; V gene: TRBV6-2/TRBV6-3; CDR3 DNA: TGTGCCAGCAGTTTCGACAGGGGGACTGAAGCTTTCTTT; CDR3 protein: CASSFDRGTEAFF
J gene: TRBJ2-7; clone size: .; D gene: .; V gene: TRBV6-5; CDR3 DNA: TGTGCCAGCACCAGAAGAAGAGGGTTCGTAGAGCAGTACTTC; CDR3 protein: CASTRRRGFVEQYF
J gene: TRBJ1-3; clone size: few; D gene: .; V gene: TRBV7-9; CDR3 DNA: TGTGCCAGCAGCCTCGACTCGCTACTAAACACCATATATTTT; CDR3 protein: CASSLDSLLNTIYF
J gene: TRBJ1-1; clone size: .; D gene: .; V gene: TRBV7-9; CDR3 DNA: TGTGCCAGCAGCGCCCCCGGGGGGGGCAACACTGAAGCTTTCTTT; CDR3 protein: CASSAPGGGNTEAFF
J gene: TRBJ2-1; clone size: .; D gene: TRBD2; V gene: TRBV2; CDR3 DNA: TGTGCCAGCACTCAAATGGTGGATCTAGCGGGGTTCAATGAGCAGTTCTTC; CDR3 protein: CASTQMVDLAGFNEQFF
J gene: TRBJ2-3; clone size: once; D gene: TRBD2; V gene: TRBV5-6; CDR3 DNA: TGTGCCAGCAGCTTAGCGGGGGGGTCCACAGATACGCAGTATTTT; CDR3 protein: CASSLAGGSTDTQYF
J gene: TRBJ1-5; clone size: once; D gene: TRBD1; V gene: TRBV6-2/TRBV6-3; CDR3 DNA: TGTGCCAGCAGTCAAGGGACAGGGGTGAGCAATCAGCCCCAGCATTTT; CDR3 protein: CASSQGTGVSNQPQHF
J gene: TRBJ1-2; clone size: .; D gene: .; V gene: TRBV19; CDR3 DNA: TGTGCCAGTAAGGACACCAACTATGGCTACACCTTC; CDR3 protein: CASKDTNYGYTF
J gene: TRBJ1-3; clone size: few; D gene: .; V gene: TRBV27; CDR3 DNA: TGTGCCAGCACCTTTTCTGGAAACACCATATATTTT; CDR3 protein: CASTFSGNTIYF
J gene: TRBJ2-4; clone size: .; D gene: .; V gene: TRBV6-5; CDR3 DNA: TGTGCCAGCGGTAGGAGTGCTGACATTCAGTACTTC; CDR3 protein: CASGRSADIQYF
J gene: TRBJ1-2; clone size: once; D gene: TRBD1; V gene: TRBV5-6; CDR3 DNA: TGTGCCAGCAGCCCGACAGGGGGTTACTATGGCTACACCTTC; CDR3 protein: CASSPTGGYYGYTF
J gene: TRBJ1-1; clone size: .; D gene: .; V gene: TRBV7-2; CDR3 DNA: TGTGCCAGCAGCTCAGACCTCGGGTATGAAGCTTTCTTT; CDR3 protein: CASSSDLGYEAFF
J gene: TRBJ1-5; clone size: .; D gene: .; V gene: TRBV24-1; CDR3 DNA: TGTGCCAGCAAAACAGACAGTGTCAGCAATCAGCCCCAGCATTTT; CDR3 protein: CASKTDSVSNQPQHF
J gene: TRBJ1-4; clone size: once; D gene: .; V gene: TRBV3-1/TRBV3-2; CDR3 DNA: TGTGCCAGCAGCCAATGGCTCGCGGGGAGAGAAAAACTGTTTTTT; CDR3 protein: CASSQWLAGREKLFF
J gene: TRBJ1-3; clone size: .; D gene: TRBD1; V gene: TRBV10-1; CDR3 DNA: TGCGCCAGCAGTGAGTATTTTGGGACAGGGTTCCTCTTCTCTGGAAACACCATATATTTT; CDR3 protein: CASSEYFGTGFLFSGNTIYF
J gene: TRBJ1-1; clone size: .; D gene: .; V gene: TRBV5-4; CDR3 DNA: TGTGCCAGCAGCTTAACCCCGACAGTCATGAACACTGAAGCTTTCTTT; CDR3 protein: CASSLTPTVMNTEAFF
J gene: TRBJ1-1; clone size: .; D gene: TRBD1; V gene: TRBV19; CDR3 DNA: TGTGCCAGTAGTATAGAGGCGGACAGGGGAGCTTTCTTT; CDR3 protein: CASSIEADRGAFF
J gene: TRBJ2-5; clone size: .; D gene: TRBD1; V gene: TRBV24-1; CDR3 DNA: TGTGCCACCAGTGATCCCCTCGGGACAGGCCAAGAGACCCAGTACTTC; CDR3 protein: CATSDPLGTGQETQYF
J gene: TRBJ2-2; clone size: .; D gene: .; V gene: TRBV5-1; CDR3 DNA: TGCGCCAGCAGCCTTTCGGGGGAAGCCGGGGAGCTGTTTTTT; CDR3 protein: CASSLSGEAGELFF
J gene: TRBJ2-3; clone size: .; D gene: TRBD2; V gene: TRBV2; CDR3 DNA: TGTGCCAGCAGGGGGACTAGCGGTCCAGATACGCAGTATTTT; CDR3 protein: CASRGTSGPDTQYF
J gene: TRBJ1-1; clone size: .; D gene: .; V gene: TRBV6-5; CDR3 DNA: TGTGCCTCATCGGGAATGAACACTGAAGCTTTCTTT; CDR3 protein: CASSGMNTEAFF
J gene: TRBJ1-2; clone size: .; D gene: TRBD1; V gene: TRBV28; CDR3 DNA: TGTGCCAGCAGTCCCCGGACAGGGGGCTATGGCTACACCTTC; CDR3 protein: CASSPRTGGYGYTF
J gene: TRBJ2-1; clone size: .; D gene: TRBD1; V gene: TRBV2; CDR3 DNA: TGTGCCAGCGACAGGGGGTTGACCTCCTACAATGAGCAGTTCTTC; CDR3 protein: CASDRGLTSYNEQFF
J gene: TRBJ2-7; clone size: once; D gene: .; V gene: TRBV3-1/TRBV3-2; CDR3 DNA: TGTGCCAGCAGAAAGACAGGTCTTTTGATCTACGAGCAGTACTTC; CDR3 protein: CASRKTGLLIYEQYF
J gene: TRBJ2-5; clone size: .; D gene: .; V gene: TRBV7-2; CDR3 DNA: TGTGCCAGCAGCTTGGACAACCAAGAGACCCAGTACTTC; CDR3 protein: CASSLDNQETQYF
J gene: TRBJ1-2; clone size: .; D gene: .; V gene: TRBV21-1; CDR3 DNA: TGTGCCAGCAGCAAAGGGGGGGTTTCCTATGGCTACACCTTC; CDR3 protein: CASSKGGVSYGYTF
J gene: TRBJ2-3; clone size: .; D gene: .; V gene: TRBV7-2; CDR3 DNA: TGTGCCAGCAGCCTTAACGCTGTCGGGACTCGGGGCGCAGATACGCAGTATTTT; CDR3 protein: CASSLNAVGTRGADTQYF
J gene: TRBJ2-5; clone size: .; D gene: .; V gene: TRBV18; CDR3 DNA: TGTGCCAGCTCCCCAGCCCGGACAGGGTCGGGGGGGACCCAGTACTTC; CDR3 protein: CASSPARTGSGGTQYF
J gene: TRBJ2-3; clone size: .; D gene: TRBD1; V gene: TRBV24-1; CDR3 DNA: TGTGCCACCAGTGCCTGGGACAGTAGCACAGATACGCAGTATTTT; CDR3 protein: CATSAWDSSTDTQYF
J gene: TRBJ1-5; clone size: .; D gene: TRBD1; V gene: TRBV15; CDR3 DNA: TGTGCCACCAGCAGAGAGAGACAGGGTGGACAGCCCCAGCATTTT; CDR3 protein: CATSRERQGGQPQHF
J gene: TRBJ1-2; clone size: .; D gene: .; V gene: TRBV2; CDR3 DNA: TGTGCCAGCGGAGGACTTGCCGTTGGCTACACCTTC; CDR3 protein: CASGGLAVGYTF
J gene: TRBJ2-3; clone size: few; D gene: TRBD1; V gene: TRBV4-3; CDR3 DNA: TGCGCCAGCAGCCACCTGACAGGGATTACTAGCACAGATACGCAGTATTTT; CDR3 protein: CASSHLTGITSTDTQYF
J gene: TRBJ1-1; clone size: .; D gene: TRBD1; V gene: TRBV28; CDR3 DNA: TGTGCCAGCAGTACAACCGGGACAGGCATAGGCAACGCTGAAGCTTTCTTT; CDR3 protein: CASSTTGTGIGNAEAFF
J gene: TRBJ2-3; clone size: .; D gene: .; V gene: TRBV3-1/TRBV3-2; CDR3 DNA: TGTGCCAGCAGCCAGACAGGCACAGATACGCAGTATTTT; CDR3 protein: CASSQTGTDTQYF
J gene: TRBJ2-3; clone size: .; D gene: TRBD2; V gene: TRBV5-4; CDR3 DNA: TGTGCCAGCAGCGCTACTAGCGGGGTTAGCACAGATACGCAGTATTTT; CDR3 protein: CASSATSGVSTDTQYF
J gene: TRBJ1-4; clone size: few; D gene: TRBD1; V gene: TRBV7-2; CDR3 DNA: TGTGCCAGCAGCTTGGGACAGTCTAATGAAAAACTGTTTTTT; CDR3 protein: CASSLGQSNEKLFF
J gene: TRBJ1-6; clone size: .; D gene: .; V gene: TRBV14; CDR3 DNA: TGTGCCAGCAGCCAAAGCATTGGTTCACCCCTCCACTTT; CDR3 protein: CASSQSIGSPLHF
J gene: TRBJ1-4; clone size: .; D gene: .; V gene: TRBV2; CDR3 DNA: TGTGCCAGCAGCGGGAACAGCTTCGGTGAAAAACTGTTTTTT; CDR3 protein: CASSGNSFGEKLFF
J gene: TRBJ2-7; clone size: .; D gene: .; V gene: TRBV7-9; CDR3 DNA: TGTGCCAGCAGTTCTCAGGGTGACGAGCAGTACTTC; CDR3 protein: CASSSQGDEQYF
J gene: TRBJ1-1; clone size: .; D gene: .; V gene: TRBV3-1/TRBV3-2; CDR3 DNA: TGTGCCAGCAGCCAAAACAAGAACACTGAAGCTTTCTTT; CDR3 protein: CASSQNKNTEAFF
J gene: TRBJ1-6; clone size: .; D gene: TRBD1; V gene: TRBV2; CDR3 DNA: TGTGCCAGCAGACCTCGGACAGGGGCCTCTATAGATTCACCCCTCCACTTT; CDR3 protein: CASRPRTGASIDSPLHF
J gene: TRBJ1-2; clone size: .; D gene: .; V gene: TRBV20-1; CDR3 DNA: TGCAGTGCTAGTCCAGGGGCATTGTCCTATGGCTACACCTTC; CDR3 protein: CSASPGALSYGYTF
J gene: TRBJ1-1; clone size: .; D gene: TRBD1; V gene: TRBV7-2; CDR3 DNA: TGTGCCAGCAGAGGGGGGACAGGCGGCACTGAAGCTTTCTTT; CDR3 protein: CASRGGTGGTEAFF
J gene: TRBJ2-1; clone size: once; D gene: .; V gene: TRBV6-5; CDR3 DNA: TGTGCCAGCAGGCTAGGGGGGGGGTACAATGAGCAGTTCTTC; CDR3 protein: CASRLGGGYNEQFF
J gene: TRBJ2-1; clone size: .; D gene: TRBD2; V gene: TRBV6-5; CDR3 DNA: TGTGCCAGCAGTTACACTTCGGGGGGGCAGTTCTTC; CDR3 protein: CASSYTSGGQFF
J gene: TRBJ1-2; clone size: .; D gene: .; V gene: TRBV5-1; CDR3 DNA: TGCGCCAGCAGCTCACAGGGATATGGCTACACCTTC; CDR3 protein: CASSSQGYGYTF
J gene: TRBJ1-2; clone size: few; D gene: .; V gene: TRBV11-2; CDR3 DNA: TGTGCCAGCAGCGTTCAAATCTCGGGCTATGGCTACACCTTC; CDR3 protein: CASSVQISGYGYTF
J gene: TRBJ1-2; clone size: .; D gene: .; V gene: TRBV3-1/TRBV3-2; CDR3 DNA: TGTGCCAGCAGCCAAGATGGAGGGGTCACTAACTATGGCTACACCTTC; CDR3 protein: CASSQDGGVTNYGYTF
J gene: TRBJ1-2; clone size: .; D gene: TRBD1; V gene: TRBV28; CDR3 DNA: TGTGCCAGCAGTGCTCAGGGGGCTAGGAGTGGCTACACCTTC; CDR3 protein: CASSAQGARSGYTF
J gene: TRBJ1-6; clone size: .; D gene: .; V gene: TRBV15; CDR3 DNA: TGTGCCACCAGCTCCTCAGGGAAGGCGTCACCCCTCCACTTT; CDR3 protein: CATSSSGKASPLHF
J gene: TRBJ1-1; clone size: .; D gene: TRBD1; V gene: TRBV4-1; CDR3 DNA: TGCGCCAGCAGCCAAGGGCTCCAGGGGGTGAACACTGAAGCTTTCTTT; CDR3 protein: CASSQGLQGVNTEAFF